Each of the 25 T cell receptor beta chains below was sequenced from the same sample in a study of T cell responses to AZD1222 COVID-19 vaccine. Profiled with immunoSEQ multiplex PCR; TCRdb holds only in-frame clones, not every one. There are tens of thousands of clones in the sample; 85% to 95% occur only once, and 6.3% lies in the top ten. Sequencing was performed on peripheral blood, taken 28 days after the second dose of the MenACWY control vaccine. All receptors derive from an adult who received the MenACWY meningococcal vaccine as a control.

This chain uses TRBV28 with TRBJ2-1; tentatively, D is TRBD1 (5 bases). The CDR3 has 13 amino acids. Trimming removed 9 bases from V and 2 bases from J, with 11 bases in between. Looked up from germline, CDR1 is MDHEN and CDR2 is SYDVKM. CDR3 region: CASSTDAYNEQFF. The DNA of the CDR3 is TGTGCCAGTTCGACAGACGCCTACAATGAGCAGTTCTTC.

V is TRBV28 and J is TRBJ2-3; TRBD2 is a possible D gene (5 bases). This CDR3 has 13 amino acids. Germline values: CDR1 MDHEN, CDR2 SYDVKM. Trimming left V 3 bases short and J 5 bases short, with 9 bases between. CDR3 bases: TGTGCCAGCAGTTTCACGAGGGTAGATACGCAGTATTTT. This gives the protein CASSFTRVDTQYF.

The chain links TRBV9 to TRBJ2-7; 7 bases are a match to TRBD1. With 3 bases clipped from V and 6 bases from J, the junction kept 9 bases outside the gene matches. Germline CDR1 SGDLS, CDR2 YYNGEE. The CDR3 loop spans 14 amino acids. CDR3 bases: TGTGCCAGCAGCGAGAGGGGGACAGTCTCCGAGCAGTACTTC. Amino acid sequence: CASSERGTVSEQYF.

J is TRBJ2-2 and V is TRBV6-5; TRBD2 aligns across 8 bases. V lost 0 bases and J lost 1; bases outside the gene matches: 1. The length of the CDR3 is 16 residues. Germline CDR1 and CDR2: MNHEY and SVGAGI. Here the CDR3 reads CASSYSGLGNTGELFF. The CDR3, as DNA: TGTGCCAGCAGTTACTCGGGACTAGGGAACACCGGGGAGCTGTTTTTT.

Written as DNA, the CDR3 is TGTGCCAGCATATTCAGAGTCATGAACACTGAAGCTTTCTTT. Protein product: CASIFRVMNTEAFF. The V gene is TRBV6-5, the J gene TRBJ1-1; D not certain. CDR3 length: 14 residues. CDR1 is MNHEY, CDR2 SVGAGI, per germline. Trimming removed 7 bases from V and 0 bases from J, with 12 bases in between.

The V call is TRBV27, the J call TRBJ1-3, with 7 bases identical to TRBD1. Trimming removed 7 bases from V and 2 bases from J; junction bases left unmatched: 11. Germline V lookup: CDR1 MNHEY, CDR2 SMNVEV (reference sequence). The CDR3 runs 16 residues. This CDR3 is CASTRTGPAAGNTIYF. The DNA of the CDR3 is TGTGCCAGCACCCGGACAGGCCCGGCGGCTGGAAACACCATATATTTT.

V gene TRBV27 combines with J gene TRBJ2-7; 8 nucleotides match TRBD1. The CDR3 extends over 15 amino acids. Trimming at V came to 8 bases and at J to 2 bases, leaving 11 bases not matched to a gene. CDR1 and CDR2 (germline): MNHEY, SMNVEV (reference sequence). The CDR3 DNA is TGTGCCAGCCAAGAGTTACAGGGGGGAACCTACGAGCAGTACTTC. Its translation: CASQELQGGTYEQYF.

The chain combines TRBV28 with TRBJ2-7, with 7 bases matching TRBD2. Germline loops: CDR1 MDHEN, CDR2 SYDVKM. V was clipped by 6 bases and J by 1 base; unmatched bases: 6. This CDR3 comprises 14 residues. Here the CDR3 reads CASSPGGTSYEQYF. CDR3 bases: TGTGCCAGCAGCCCCGGGGGGACTTCCTACGAGCAGTACTTC.

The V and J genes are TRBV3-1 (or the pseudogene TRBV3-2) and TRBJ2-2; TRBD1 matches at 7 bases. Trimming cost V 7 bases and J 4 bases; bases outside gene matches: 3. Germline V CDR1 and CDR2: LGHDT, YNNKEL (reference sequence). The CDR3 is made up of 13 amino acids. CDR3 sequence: CASTQGFTGELFF. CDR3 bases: TGTGCCAGCACACAGGGGTTCACCGGGGAGCTGTTTTTT.

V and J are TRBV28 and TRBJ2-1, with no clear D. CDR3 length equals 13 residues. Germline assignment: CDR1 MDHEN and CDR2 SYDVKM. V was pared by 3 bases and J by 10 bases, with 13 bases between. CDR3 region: CASSFVKGEEQFF. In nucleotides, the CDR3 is TGTGCCAGCAGTTTCGTGAAGGGCGAGGAGCAGTTCTTC.

The CDR3 region is CATSEPQGRLHF. The CDR3 bases are TGTGCCACCAGTGAGCCACAGGGGCGGCTTCACTTT. The chain joins TRBV24-1 to TRBJ1-6; 7 bases map to TRBD1. In germline, CDR1 is KGHDR, CDR2 SFDVKD. The CDR3 is 12 residues long. V lost 4 bases, J lost 19 bases, and 9 bases stayed unmatched.

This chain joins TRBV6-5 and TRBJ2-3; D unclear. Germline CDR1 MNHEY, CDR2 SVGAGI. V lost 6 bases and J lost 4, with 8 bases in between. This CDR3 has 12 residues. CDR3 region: CASRSMADTQYF. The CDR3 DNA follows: TGTGCCAGCAGATCTATGGCAGATACGCAGTATTTT.

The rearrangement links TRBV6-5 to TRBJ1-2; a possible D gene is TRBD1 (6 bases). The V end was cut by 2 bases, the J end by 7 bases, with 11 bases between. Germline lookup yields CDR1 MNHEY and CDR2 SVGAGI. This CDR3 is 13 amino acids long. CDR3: CASSYGQHGGYTF. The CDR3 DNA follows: TGTGCCAGCAGTTACGGACAGCACGGTGGCTACACCTTC.

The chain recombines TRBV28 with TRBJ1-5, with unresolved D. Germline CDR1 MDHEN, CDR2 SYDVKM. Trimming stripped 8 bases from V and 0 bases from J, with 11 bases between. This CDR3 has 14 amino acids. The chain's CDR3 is CASAHGYSNQPQHF. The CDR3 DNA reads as TGTGCCAGCGCCCACGGTTATAGCAATCAGCCCCAGCATTTT. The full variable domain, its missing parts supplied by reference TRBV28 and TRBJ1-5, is DVKVTQSSRYLVKRTGEKVFLECVQDMDHENMFWYRQDPGLGLRLIYFSYDVKMKEKGDIPEGYSVSREKKERFSLILESASTNQTSMYLCASAHGYSNQPQHFGDGTRLSIL.

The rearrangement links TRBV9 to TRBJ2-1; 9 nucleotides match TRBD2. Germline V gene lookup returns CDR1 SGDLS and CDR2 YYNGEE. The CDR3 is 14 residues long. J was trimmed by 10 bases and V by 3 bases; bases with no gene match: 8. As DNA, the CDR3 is TGTGCCAGCAGCGCCTCCGGGACTAGCATCGAGCAGTTCTTC. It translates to CASSASGTSIEQFF. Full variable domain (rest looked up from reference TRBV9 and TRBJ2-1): DSGVTQTPKHLITATGQRVTLRCSPRSGDLSVYWYQQSLDQGLQFLIQYYNGEERAKGNILERFSAQQFPDLHSELNLSSLELGDSALYFCASSASGTSIEQFFGPGTRLTVL.

In DNA form, the CDR3 reads TGTGCCAGCAGCTCCCACCAAGGGGGCACTTACACTGAAGCTTTCTTT. Protein: CASSSHQGGTYTEAFF. This chain links TRBV7-2 with TRBJ1-1; 7 nucleotides line up with TRBD1. Unmatched junction bases numbered 11, after V lost 4 bases and J lost 3 bases. There are 16 residues in the CDR3. Germline CDR1 is SGHTA and CDR2 is FQGNSA.

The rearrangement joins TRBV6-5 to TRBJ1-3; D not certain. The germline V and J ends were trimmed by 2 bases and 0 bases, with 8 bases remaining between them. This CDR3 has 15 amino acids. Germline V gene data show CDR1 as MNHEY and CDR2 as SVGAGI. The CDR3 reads CASSYGRDSGNTIYF. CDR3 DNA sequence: TGTGCCAGCAGTTACGGGCGGGACTCTGGAAACACCATATATTTT.

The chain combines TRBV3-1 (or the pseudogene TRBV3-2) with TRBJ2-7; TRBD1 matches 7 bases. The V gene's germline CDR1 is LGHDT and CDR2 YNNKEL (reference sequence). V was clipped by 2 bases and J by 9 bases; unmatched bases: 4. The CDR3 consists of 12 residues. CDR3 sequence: CASSQLQGRQYF. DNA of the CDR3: TGTGCCAGCAGCCAATTACAGGGGAGGCAGTACTTC.

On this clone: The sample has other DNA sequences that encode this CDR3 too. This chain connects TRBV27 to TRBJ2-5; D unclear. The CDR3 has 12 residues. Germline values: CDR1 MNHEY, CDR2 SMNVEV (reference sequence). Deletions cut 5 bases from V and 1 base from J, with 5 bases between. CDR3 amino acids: CASSHFQETQYF. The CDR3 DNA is TGTGCCAGCAGTCATTTCCAAGAGACCCAGTACTTC.

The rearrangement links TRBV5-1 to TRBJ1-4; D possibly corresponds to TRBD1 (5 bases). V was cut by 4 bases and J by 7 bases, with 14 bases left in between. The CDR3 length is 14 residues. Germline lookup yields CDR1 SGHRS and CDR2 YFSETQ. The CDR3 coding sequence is TGCGCCAGCAGCGATTCGGGACCTGGTGAAAAACTGTTTTTT. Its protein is CASSDSGPGEKLFF.

DNA of the CDR3: TGTGCCAGCACCGGCGGGACGGAAACTGAAAAACTGTTTTTT. This encodes CASTGGTETEKLFF. This chain links TRBV7-9 with TRBJ1-4, with D tentatively TRBD1 (5 bases). The CDR3 spans 14 residues. Germline assignment: CDR1 SEHNR and CDR2 FQNEAQ (reference sequence). V was cut by 7 bases and J by 7 bases, with 16 bases left in between.

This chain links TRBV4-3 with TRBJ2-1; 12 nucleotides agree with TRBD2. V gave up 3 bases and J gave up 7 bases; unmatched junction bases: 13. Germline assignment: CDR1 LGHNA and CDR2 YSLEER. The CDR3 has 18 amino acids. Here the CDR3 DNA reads TGCGCCAGCAGCCACACGACTAGCGGGAGCCTAGGTGGGAATGAGCAGTTCTTC. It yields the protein CASSHTTSGSLGGNEQFF.

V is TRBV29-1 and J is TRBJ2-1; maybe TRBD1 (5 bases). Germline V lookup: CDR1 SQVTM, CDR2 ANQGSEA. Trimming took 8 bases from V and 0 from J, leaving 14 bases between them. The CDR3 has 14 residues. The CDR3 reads CSLMTDSSYNEQFF. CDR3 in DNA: TGCAGCCTCATGACAGATAGCTCCTACAATGAGCAGTTCTTC.

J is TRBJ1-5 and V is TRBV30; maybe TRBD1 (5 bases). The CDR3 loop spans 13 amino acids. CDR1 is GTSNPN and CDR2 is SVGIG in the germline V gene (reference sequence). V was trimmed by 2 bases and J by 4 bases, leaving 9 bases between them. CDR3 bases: TGTGCCTGGAGTCCATCAGGGAATCAGCCCCAGCATTTT. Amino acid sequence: CAWSPSGNQPQHF.

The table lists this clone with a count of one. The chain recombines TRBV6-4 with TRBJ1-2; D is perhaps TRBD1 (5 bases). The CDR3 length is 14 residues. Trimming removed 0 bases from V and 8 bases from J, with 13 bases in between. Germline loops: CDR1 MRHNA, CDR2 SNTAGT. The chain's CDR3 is CASSDSRGLAGYTF. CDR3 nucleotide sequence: TGTGCCAGCAGTGACTCGAGGGGTCTCGCGGGCTACACCTTC.